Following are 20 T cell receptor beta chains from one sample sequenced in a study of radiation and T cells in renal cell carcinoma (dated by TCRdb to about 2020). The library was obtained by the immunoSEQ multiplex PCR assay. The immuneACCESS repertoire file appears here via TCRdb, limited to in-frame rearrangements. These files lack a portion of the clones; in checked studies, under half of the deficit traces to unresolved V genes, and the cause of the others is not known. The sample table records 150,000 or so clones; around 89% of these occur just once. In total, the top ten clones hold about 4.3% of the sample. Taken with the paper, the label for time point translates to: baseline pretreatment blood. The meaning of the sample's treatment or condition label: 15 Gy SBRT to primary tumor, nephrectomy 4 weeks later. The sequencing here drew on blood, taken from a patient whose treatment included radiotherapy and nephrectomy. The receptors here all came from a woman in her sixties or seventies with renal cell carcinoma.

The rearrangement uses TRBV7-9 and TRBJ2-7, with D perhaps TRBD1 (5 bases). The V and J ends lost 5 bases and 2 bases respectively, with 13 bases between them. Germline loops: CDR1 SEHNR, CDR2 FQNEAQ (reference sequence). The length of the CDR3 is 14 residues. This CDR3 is CASSAQGVPYEQYF. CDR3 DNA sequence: TGTGCCAGCAGCGCCCAGGGTGTCCCCTACGAGCAGTACTTC. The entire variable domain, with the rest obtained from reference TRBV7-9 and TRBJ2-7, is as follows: DTGVSQNPRHKITKRGQNVTFRCDPISEHNRLYWYRQTLGQGPEFLTYFQNEAQLEKSRLLSDRFSAERPKGSFSTLEIQRTEQGDSAMYLCASSAQGVPYEQYFGPGTRLTVT.

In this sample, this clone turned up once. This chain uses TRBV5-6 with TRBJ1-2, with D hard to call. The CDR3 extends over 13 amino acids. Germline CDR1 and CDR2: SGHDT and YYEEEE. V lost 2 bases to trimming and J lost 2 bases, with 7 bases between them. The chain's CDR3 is CASSFPGNYGYTF. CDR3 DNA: TGTGCCAGCAGCTTCCCAGGAAACTATGGCTACACCTTC.

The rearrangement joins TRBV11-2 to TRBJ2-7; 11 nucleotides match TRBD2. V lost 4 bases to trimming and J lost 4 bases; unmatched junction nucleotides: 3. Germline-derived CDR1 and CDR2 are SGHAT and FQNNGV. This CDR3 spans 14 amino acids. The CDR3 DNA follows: TGTGCCAGCAGCTCCGGGACTAGCGGTTACGAGCAGTACTTC. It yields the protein CASSSGTSGYEQYF.

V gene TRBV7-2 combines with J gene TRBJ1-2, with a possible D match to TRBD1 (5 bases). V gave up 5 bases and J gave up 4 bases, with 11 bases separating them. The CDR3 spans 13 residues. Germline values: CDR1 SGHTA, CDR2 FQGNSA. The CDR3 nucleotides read TGTGCCAGCAGCGACACCGGGACCTATGGCTACACCTTC. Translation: CASSDTGTYGYTF.

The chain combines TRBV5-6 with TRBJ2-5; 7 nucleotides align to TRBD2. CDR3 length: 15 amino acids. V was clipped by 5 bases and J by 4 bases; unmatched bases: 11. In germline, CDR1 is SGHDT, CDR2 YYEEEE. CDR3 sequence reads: CASSPDPGGRETQYF. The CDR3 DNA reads TGTGCCAGCAGTCCTGACCCCGGGGGGAGAGAGACCCAGTACTTC. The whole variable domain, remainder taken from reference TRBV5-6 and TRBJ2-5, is DAGVTQSPTHLIKTRGQQVTLRCSPKSGHDTVSWYQQALGQGPQFIFQYYEEEERQRGNFPDRFSGHQFPNYSSELNVNALLLGDSALYLCASSPDPGGRETQYFGPGTRLLVL.

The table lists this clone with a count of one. The CDR3 DNA reads TGTGCCAGCAGCAAAGGCACACTTGAGAACACCATATATTTT. Translated, it gives CASSKGTLENTIYF. This chain joins TRBV7-2 and TRBJ1-3; D ambiguous. V lost 5 bases and J 7 bases, leaving 15 bases between the germline ends. Germline CDR1 SGHTA, CDR2 FQGNSA. The CDR3 totals 14 residues.

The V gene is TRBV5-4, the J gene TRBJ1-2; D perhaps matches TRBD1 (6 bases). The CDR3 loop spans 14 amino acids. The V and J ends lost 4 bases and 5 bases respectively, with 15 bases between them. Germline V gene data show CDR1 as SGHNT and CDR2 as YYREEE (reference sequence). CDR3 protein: CASSSPGEGYGYTF. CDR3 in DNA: TGTGCCAGCAGCAGTCCAGGGGAAGGGTATGGCTACACCTTC. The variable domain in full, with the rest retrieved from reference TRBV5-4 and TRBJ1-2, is ETGVTQSPTHLIKTRGQQVTLRCSSQSGHNTVSWYQQALGQGPQFIFQYYREEENGRGNFPPRFSGLQFPNYSSELNVNALELDDSALYLCASSSPGEGYGYTFGSGTRLTVV.

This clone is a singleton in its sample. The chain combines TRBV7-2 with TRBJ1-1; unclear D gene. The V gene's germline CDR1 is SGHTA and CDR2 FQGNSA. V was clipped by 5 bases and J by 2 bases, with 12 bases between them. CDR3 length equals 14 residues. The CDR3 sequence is CASSTRWANTEAFF. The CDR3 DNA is TGTGCCAGCAGCACAAGATGGGCAAACACTGAAGCTTTCTTT.

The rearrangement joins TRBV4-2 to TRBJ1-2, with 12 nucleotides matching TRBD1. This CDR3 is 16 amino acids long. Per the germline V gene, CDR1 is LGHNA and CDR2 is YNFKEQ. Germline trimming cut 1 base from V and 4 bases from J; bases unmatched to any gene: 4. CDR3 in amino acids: CASSQGGTGGAYGYTF. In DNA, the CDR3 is TGTGCCAGCAGCCAAGGTGGGACAGGGGGCGCCTATGGCTACACCTTC.

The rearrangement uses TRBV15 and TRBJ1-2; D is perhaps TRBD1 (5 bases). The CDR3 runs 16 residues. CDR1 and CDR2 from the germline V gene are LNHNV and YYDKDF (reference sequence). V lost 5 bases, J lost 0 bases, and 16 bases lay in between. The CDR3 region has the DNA TGTGCCACCAGCGGGGAGAGGGGCCGCCCTAACTATGGCTACACCTTC. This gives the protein CATSGERGRPNYGYTF.

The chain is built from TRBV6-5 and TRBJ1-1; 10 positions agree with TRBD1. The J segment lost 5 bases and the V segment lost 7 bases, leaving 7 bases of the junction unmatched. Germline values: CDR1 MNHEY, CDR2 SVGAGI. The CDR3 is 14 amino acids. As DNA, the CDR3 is TGTGCCAGCATTAGGACAGGGGGTGTGACTGAAGCTTTCTTT. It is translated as CASIRTGGVTEAFF.

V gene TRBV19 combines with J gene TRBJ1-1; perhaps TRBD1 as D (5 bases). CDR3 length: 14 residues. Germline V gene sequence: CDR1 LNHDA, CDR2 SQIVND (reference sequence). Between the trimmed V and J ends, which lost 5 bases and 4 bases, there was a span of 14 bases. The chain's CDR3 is CASSRGGAFTEAFF. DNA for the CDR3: TGTGCCAGTAGTCGGGGGGGTGCGTTCACTGAAGCTTTCTTT.

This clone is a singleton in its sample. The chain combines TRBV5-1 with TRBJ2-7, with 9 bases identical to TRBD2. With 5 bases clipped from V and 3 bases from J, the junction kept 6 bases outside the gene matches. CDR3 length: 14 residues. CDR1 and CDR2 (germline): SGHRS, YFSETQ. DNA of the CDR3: TGCGCCAGCAGTTCCTTGACTAGCGGCTACGAGCAGTACTTC. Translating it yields CASSSLTSGYEQYF.

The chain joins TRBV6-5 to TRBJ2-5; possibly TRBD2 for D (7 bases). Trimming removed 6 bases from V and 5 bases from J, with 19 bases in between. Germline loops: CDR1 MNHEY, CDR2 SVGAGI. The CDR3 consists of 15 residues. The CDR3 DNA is TGTGCCAGCAGATCCTCGAGGGGGGGCAGGGAGACCCAGTACTTC. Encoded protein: CASRSSRGGRETQYF.

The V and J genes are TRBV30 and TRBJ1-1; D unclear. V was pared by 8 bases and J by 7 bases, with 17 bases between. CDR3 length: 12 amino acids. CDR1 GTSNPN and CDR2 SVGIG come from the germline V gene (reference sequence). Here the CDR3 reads CARKGGRHEAFF. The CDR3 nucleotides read TGTGCCCGGAAAGGCGGGAGACATGAAGCTTTCTTT.

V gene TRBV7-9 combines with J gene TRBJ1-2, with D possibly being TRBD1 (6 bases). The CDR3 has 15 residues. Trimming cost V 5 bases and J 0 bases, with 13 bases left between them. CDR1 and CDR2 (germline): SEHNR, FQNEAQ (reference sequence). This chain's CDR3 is CASSPTGTSNYGYTF. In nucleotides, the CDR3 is TGTGCCAGCAGCCCGACAGGAACCTCTAACTATGGCTACACCTTC.

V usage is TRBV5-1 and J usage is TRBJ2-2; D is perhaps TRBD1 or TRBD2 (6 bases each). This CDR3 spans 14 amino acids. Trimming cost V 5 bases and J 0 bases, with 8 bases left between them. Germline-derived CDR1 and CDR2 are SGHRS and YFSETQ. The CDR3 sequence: CASRGGANTGELFF. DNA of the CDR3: TGCGCCAGCAGGGGGGGCGCGAACACCGGGGAGCTGTTTTTT.

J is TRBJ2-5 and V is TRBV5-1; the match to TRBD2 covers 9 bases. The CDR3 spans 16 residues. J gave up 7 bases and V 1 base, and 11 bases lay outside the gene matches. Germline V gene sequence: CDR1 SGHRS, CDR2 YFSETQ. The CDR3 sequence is CASSLSPRGGHGTQYF. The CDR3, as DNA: TGCGCCAGCAGCTTGAGCCCGCGGGGGGGCCACGGGACCCAGTACTTC.

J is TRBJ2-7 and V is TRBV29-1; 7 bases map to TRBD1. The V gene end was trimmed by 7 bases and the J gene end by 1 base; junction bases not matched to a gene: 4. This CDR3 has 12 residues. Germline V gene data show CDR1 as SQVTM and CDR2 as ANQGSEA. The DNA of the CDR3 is TGCAGCGCCGGGGACAGTTCCTACGAGCAGTACTTC. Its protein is CSAGDSSYEQYF.

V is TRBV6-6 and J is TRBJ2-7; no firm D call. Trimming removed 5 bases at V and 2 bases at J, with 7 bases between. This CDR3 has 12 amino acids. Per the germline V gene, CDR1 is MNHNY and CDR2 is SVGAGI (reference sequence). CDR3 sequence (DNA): TGTGCCAGCAGTATGGGGACCTACGAGCAGTACTTC. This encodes CASSMGTYEQYF.